This T cell receptor (beta chain) was retrieved from a study of Graves' ophthalmopathy and Graves' hyperthyroidism. Background on the study: Ahead of any treatment, peripheral blood was obtained at the initial diagnosis.

This clonotype has ten or more counts. Germline V gene sequence: CDR1 DFQATT, CDR2 SNEGSKA (reference sequence). V shed 5 bases and J 5 bases; nucleotides not matched to a gene: 10. The CDR3 totals 15 residues. Amplified TCR beta CDR3 regions were obtained using RNA transcripts as template. Second-round multiplex PCR came after first-round RT-PCR with HTBI primers. MiXCR was run by TCRdb on the multiplex PCR reads, yielding one entry per CDR3 protein. The sample includes some 410,000 distinct CDR3 sequences, 20% to 25% of them seen just once. Patients in the hyperthyroidism group, adults aged 18 to 65, were newly diagnosed, under 2 months' duration.

This chain connects TRBV20-1 to TRBJ2-7; 12 positions agree with TRBD2. This receptor was obtained from a woman under 30 with stable Graves' hyperthyroidism. Sequencing was done on a sample of peripheral blood. CDR3 loop: CSAPLAGGVGNEQYF. The CDR3 DNA reads as TGCAGTGCTCCGCTAGCGGGAGGGGTAGGGAACGAGCAGTACTTC.